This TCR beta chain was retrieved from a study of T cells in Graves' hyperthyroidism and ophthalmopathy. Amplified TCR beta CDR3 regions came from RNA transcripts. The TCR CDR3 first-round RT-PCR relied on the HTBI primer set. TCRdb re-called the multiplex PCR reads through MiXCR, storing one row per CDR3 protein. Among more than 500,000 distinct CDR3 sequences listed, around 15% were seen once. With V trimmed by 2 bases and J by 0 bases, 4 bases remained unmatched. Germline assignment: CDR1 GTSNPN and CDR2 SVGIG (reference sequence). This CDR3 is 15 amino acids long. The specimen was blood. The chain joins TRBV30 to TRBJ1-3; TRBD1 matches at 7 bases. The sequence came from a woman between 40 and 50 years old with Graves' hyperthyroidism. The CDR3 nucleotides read TGTGCCTGGAGTATGGGACAGTACTCTGGAAACACCATATATTTT. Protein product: CAWSMGQYSGNTIYF.